This T cell receptor beta chain appears in the sequencing data of a study of tumor-infiltrating lymphocytes in primary liver carcinoma. Study-wide results and caveats: Tumor region pairs overlapped more than did tumor-adjacent and tumor-blood pairs.

Concerning this clonotype itself: What it recognizes is unknown. It may be a read error: a sequence one base away is much more abundant.

A constant-region primer primed TCR beta cDNA synthesis from 500 ng of total RNA. Researchers made the TCR beta libraries by running three nested multiplex PCR rounds with slightly modified ARM-PCR. Each CDR3 protein gets one entry after TCRdb re-called the multiplex PCR reads with MiXCR. This sample has 100,000 or so distinct CDR3 sequences, with roughly 69% found just once. It was from roughly 20-30 mg of unsorted bulk tissue that RNA and DNA were co-extracted. This TCR came from a woman aged 55-69 years with primary liver carcinoma and hepatitis B virus infection. The sequencing sample was made of liver tumor tissue from sampling region 5. Subset specified: tumor region T5, tumor centre.

The CDR3 DNA sequence: TGTGCCAGCAGCTTAGCAAAGAGTCATGAGACCCAGTACTTC. It encodes CASSLAKSHETQYF. The chain couples TRBV7-9 to TRBJ2-5; D unclear. V dropped 0 bases and J dropped 5 bases, with 10 bases sitting between them. The V gene's germline CDR1 is SEHNR and CDR2 FQNEAQ (reference sequence). The CDR3 is made up of 14 amino acids.